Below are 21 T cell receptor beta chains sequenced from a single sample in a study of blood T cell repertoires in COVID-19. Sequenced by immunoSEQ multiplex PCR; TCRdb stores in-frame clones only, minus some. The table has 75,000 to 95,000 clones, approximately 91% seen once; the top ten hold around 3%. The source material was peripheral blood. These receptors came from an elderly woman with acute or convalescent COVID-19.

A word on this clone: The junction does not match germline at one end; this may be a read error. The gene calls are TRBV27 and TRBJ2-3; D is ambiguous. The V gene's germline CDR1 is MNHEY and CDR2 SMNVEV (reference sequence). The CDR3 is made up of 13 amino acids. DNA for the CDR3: TGTGCCACCAGTGAGTATGGCACAGATACGCAGTATTTT. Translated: CATSEYGTDTQYF.

This CDR3 reads CASSTGLTTLYGYTF. The DNA of the CDR3 is TGCGCCAGCAGCACAGGGCTAACTACTCTCTATGGCTACACCTTC. The chain combines TRBV5-1 with TRBJ1-2, with D tentatively TRBD1 (6 bases). This CDR3 region has 15 residues. Germline V lookup: CDR1 SGHRS, CDR2 YFSETQ. Trimming shortened V by 4 bases and J by 4 bases, and 17 bases separated the two germline ends.

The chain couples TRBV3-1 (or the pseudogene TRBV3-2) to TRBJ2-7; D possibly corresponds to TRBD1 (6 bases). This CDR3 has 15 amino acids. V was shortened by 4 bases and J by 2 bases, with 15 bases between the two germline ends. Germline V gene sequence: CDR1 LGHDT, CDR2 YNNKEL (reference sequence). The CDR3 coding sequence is TGTGCCAGCAGCCTGAATTCGGACAGACCCTACGAGCAGTACTTC. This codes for CASSLNSDRPYEQYF.

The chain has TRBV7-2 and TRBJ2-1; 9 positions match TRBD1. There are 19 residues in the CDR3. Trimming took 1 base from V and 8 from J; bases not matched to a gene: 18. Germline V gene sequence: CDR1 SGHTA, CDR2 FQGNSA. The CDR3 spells CASSLDPVAGTGKLDEQFF. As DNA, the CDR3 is TGTGCCAGCAGCTTAGATCCGGTGGCCGGGACAGGGAAGTTGGATGAGCAGTTCTTC.

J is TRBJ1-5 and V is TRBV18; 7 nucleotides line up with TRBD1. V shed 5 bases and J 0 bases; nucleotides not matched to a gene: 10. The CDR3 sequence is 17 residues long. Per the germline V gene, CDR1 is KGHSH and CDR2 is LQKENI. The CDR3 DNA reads TGTGCCAGCTCAAGGGACAGAATTTCCTATAGCAATCAGCCCCAGCATTTT. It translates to CASSRDRISYSNQPQHF.

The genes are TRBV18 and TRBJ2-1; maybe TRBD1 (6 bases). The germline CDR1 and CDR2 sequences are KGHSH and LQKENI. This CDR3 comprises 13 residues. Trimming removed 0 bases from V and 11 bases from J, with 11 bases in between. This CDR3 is CASSPPSGQKQFF. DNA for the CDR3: TGTGCCAGCTCACCACCCTCCGGACAGAAGCAGTTCTTC.

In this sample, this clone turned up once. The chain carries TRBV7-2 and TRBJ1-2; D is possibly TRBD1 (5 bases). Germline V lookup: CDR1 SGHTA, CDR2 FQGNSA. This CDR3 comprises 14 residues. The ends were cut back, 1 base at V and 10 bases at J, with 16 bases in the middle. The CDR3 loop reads CASSLGGGRIDYTF. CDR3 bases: TGTGCCAGCAGCTTAGGGGGCGGCCGGATCGACTACACCTTC.

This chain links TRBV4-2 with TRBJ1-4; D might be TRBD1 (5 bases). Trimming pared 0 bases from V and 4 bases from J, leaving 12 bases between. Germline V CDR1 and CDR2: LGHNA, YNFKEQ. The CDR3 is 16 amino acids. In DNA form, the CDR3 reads TGTGCCAGCAGCCAAGAGCCTGGACACAGTAATGAAAAACTGTTTTTT. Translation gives CASSQEPGHSNEKLFF.

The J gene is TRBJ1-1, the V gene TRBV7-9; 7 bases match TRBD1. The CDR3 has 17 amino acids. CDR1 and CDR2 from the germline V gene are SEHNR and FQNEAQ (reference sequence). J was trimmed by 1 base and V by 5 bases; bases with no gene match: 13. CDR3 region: CASSPTGRKERNTEAFF. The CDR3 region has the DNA TGTGCCAGCAGCCCGACAGGGCGAAAGGAACGGAACACTGAAGCTTTCTTT.

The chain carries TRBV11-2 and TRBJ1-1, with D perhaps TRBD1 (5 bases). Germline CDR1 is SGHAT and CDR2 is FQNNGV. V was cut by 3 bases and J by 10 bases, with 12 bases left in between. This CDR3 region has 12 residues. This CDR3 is CASSLNGHGAFF. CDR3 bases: TGTGCCAGCAGCTTGAATGGACACGGAGCTTTCTTT.

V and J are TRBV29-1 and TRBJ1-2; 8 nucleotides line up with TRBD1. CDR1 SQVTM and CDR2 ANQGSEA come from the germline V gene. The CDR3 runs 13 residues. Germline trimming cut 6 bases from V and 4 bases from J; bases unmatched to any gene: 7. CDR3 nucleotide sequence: TGCAGCGTACGGACAGGGCCTTCCTATGGCTACACCTTC. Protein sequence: CSVRTGPSYGYTF. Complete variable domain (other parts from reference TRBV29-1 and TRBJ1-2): SAVISQKPSRDICQRGTSLTIQCQVDSQVTMMFWYRQQPGQSLTLIATANQGSEATYESGFVIDKFPISRPNLTFSTLTVSNMSPEDSSIYLCSVRTGPSYGYTFGSGTRLTVV.

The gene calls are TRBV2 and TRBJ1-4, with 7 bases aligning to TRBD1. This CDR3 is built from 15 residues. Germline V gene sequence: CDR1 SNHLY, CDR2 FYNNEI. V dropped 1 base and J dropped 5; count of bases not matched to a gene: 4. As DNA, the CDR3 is TGTGCCAGCAGTGAAGTGGACAGGCGGAATGAAAAACTGTTTTTT. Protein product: CASSEVDRRNEKLFF.

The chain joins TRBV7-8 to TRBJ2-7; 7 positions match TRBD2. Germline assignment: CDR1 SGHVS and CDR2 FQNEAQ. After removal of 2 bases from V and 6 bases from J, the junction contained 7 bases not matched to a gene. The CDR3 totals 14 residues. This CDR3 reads CASSLRWEGLEQYF. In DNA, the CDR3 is TGTGCCAGCAGCTTAAGGTGGGAGGGCCTCGAGCAGTACTTC. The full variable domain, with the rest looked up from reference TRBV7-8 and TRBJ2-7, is GAGVSQSPRYKVAKRGQDVALRCDPISGHVSLFWYQQALGQGPEFLTYFQNEAQLDKSGLPSDRFFAERPEGSVSTLKIQRTQQEDSAVYLCASSLRWEGLEQYFGPGTRLTVT.

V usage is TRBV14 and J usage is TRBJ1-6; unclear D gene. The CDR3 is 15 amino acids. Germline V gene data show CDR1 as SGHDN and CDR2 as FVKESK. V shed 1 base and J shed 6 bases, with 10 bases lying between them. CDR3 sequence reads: CASSQGAAANSPLHF. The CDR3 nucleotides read TGTGCCAGCAGCCAAGGAGCGGCGGCTAATTCACCCCTCCACTTT.

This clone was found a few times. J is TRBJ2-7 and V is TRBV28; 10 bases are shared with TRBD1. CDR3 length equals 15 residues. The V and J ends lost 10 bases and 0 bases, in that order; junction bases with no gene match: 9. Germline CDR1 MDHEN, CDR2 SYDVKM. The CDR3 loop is CAIKTGGTSSYEQYF. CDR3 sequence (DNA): TGTGCCATCAAGACAGGGGGCACCAGCTCCTACGAGCAGTACTTC.

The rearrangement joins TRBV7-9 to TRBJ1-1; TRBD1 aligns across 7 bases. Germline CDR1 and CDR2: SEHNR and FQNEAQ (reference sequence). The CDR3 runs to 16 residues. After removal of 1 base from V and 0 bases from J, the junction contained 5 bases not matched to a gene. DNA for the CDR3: TGTGCCAGCAGCTTAGGGCCCGACAGGGTGAACACTGAAGCTTTCTTT. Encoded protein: CASSLGPDRVNTEAFF. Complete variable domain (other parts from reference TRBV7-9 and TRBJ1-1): DTGVSQNPRHKITKRGQNVTFRCDPISEHNRLYWYRQTLGQGPEFLTYFQNEAQLEKSRLLSDRFSAERPKGSFSTLEIQRTEQGDSAMYLCASSLGPDRVNTEAFFGQGTRLTVV.

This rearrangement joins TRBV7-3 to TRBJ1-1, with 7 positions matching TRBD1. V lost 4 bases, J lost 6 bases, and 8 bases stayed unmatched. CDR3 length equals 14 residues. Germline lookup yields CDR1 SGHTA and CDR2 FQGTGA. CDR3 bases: TGTGCCAGCAGCTCTCTCGGACAGGTCTCTGAAGCTTTCTTT. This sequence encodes CASSSLGQVSEAFF.

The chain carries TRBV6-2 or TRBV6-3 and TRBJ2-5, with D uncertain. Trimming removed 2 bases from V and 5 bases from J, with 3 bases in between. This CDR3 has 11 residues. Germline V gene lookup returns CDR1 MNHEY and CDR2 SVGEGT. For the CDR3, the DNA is TGTGCCAGCAGTTACCTTGAGACCCAGTACTTC. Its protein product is CASSYLETQYF.

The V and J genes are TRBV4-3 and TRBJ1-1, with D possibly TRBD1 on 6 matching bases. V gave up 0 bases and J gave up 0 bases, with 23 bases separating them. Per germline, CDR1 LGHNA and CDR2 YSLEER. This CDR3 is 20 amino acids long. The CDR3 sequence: CASSQEHGRWTAGVNTEAFF. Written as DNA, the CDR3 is TGCGCCAGCAGCCAAGAACACGGTCGGTGGACAGCGGGGGTGAACACTGAAGCTTTCTTT.

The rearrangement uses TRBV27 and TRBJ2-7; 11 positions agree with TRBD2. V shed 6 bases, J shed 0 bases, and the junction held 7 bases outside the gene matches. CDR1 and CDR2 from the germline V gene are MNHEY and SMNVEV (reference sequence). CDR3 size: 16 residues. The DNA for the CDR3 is TGTGCCAGCAGCCCTGTAGCGGGAGGGATCTCCTACGAGCAGTACTTC. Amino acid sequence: CASSPVAGGISYEQYF.

The CDR3 loop reads CASSLSGTSHYGYTF. DNA for the CDR3: TGTGCCAGCAGCTTGTCGGGGACATCCCATTATGGCTACACCTTC. The rearrangement links TRBV5-4 to TRBJ1-2; TRBD1 is a possible D gene (6 bases). V lost 1 base and J 5 bases, leaving 15 bases between the germline ends. The CDR3 is 15 residues long. Germline CDR1 SGHNT, CDR2 YYREEE (reference sequence).